What follows describes a single T cell receptor (beta chain). Its antigen remains unknown. Other DNA sequences in the same sample also yield this CDR3. Sequencing used cDNA as its template, made by extracting RNA and reverse transcribing it. Produced via immunoSEQ multiplex PCR; TCRdb's table is partial and in-frame only. Of approximately 170,000 clones listed, approximately 60% were seen once; the top ten hold less than 0.8%. Trimming removed 4 bases from V and 1 base from J, with 12 bases in between. In germline, CDR1 is SGDLS, CDR2 YYNGEE. The CDR3 has 14 amino acids. Treatment reported: oral pan-JAK inhibitor, 5-10 mg twice daily. This entry comes from a study of CD8+ T cells in alopecia areata. Whole-study findings and limits: Numerous clones, expanded in lesions, remained in scalp and blood during tofacitinib.

Sequencing was performed on CD4+ T cells sorted from blood, taken at week 4, from a patient treated with tofacitinib. V is TRBV9 and J is TRBJ2-7; D tentatively fits TRBD1 or TRBD2 (6 bases each). This receptor was taken from a human donor with alopecia areata. Here the CDR3 DNA reads TGTGCCAGCAGCCCACGGGGGACATCCTACGAGCAGTACTTC. It encodes CASSPRGTSYEQYF. Based on the CDR3 plus reference TRBV9 and TRBJ2-7, the full variable domain is DSGVTQTPKHLITATGQRVTLRCSPRSGDLSVYWYQQSLDQGLQFLIQYYNGEERAKGNILERFSAQQFPDLHSELNLSSLELGDSALYFCASSPRGTSYEQYFGPGTRLTVT.